Shown below are 14 T cell receptor beta chains from a single sample sequenced in a study of blood T cell repertoires in COVID-19. This table comes from immunoSEQ multiplex PCR, and its TCRdb copy is limited to in-frame clones, with some not included. The sample includes under 350,000 clones, over 85% seen only once; the top ten take roughly 2.6%. Sequenced sample: PBMCs or T cells enriched from blood (not recorded which). The receptors were sampled from a man aged 60-69 years who had recovered from COVID-19.

The chain carries TRBV12-3 or TRBV12-4 and TRBJ1-2; TRBD1 might be the D (5 bases). The CDR3 sequence is 13 residues long. Deletions cut 4 bases from V and 5 bases from J, with 11 bases between. This CDR3 reads CASSWGLMYGYTF. In DNA, the CDR3 is TGTGCCAGCAGTTGGGGACTGATGTATGGCTACACCTTC.

The chain links TRBV7-9 to TRBJ2-7, with D possibly being TRBD1 (6 bases). This CDR3 contains 13 residues. Germline loops: CDR1 SEHNR, CDR2 FQNEAQ (reference sequence). V lost 9 bases and J lost 3, with 15 bases in between. The CDR3 sequence is CASGVGTLYEQYF. The CDR3 region has the DNA TGTGCCAGTGGGGTCGGGACACTCTACGAGCAGTACTTC.

The V call is TRBV15, the J call TRBJ2-3, with D unclear. With 2 bases removed from V and 3 bases from J, the gap between germline ends came to 3 bases. The CDR3 is 12 residues long. The V gene's germline CDR1 is LNHNV and CDR2 YYDKDF (reference sequence). The CDR3 DNA reads TGTGCCACCAGCAGATCTACAGATACGCAGTATTTT. Protein sequence: CATSRSTDTQYF.

The rearrangement links TRBV9 to TRBJ1-1, with 8 bases aligning to TRBD1. Germline loops: CDR1 SGDLS, CDR2 YYNGEE. This CDR3 is 15 amino acids long. V lost 3 bases and J lost 4; bases outside the gene matches: 8. The CDR3 sequence: CASSARPTGVTEAFF. In nucleotides, the CDR3 is TGTGCCAGCAGCGCCCGTCCGACAGGGGTCACTGAAGCTTTCTTT.

The CDR3 sequence: CASSQAPRGTQPQHF. The CDR3 DNA reads TGTGCCAGCAGCCAAGCCCCACGGGGAACTCAGCCCCAGCATTTT. J is TRBJ1-5 and V is TRBV3-1 (or the pseudogene TRBV3-2); D is unresolved. Trimming removed 1 base from V and 6 bases from J, with 13 bases in between. CDR1 is LGHDT, CDR2 YNNKEL, per germline (reference sequence). The CDR3 runs to 15 residues.

The chain recombines TRBV19 with TRBJ1-5; D is possibly TRBD1 (6 bases). CDR1 and CDR2 (germline): LNHDA, SQIVND (reference sequence). Deletions cut 3 bases from V and 5 bases from J, with 14 bases between. This CDR3 comprises 15 residues. For the CDR3, the DNA is TGTGCCAGTAGTATCCAGGGGCCCTATTATCAGCCCCAGCATTTT. Translating it yields CASSIQGPYYQPQHF.

V and J are TRBV11-2 and TRBJ2-1; 9 bases agree with TRBD2. The junction had 2 bases not matched to a gene; V was cut back by 5 bases and J by 6 bases. The germline gives CDR1 SGHAT, CDR2 FQNNGV. This CDR3 region has 13 residues. CDR3 loop: CASSVGLANEQFF. CDR3 nucleotides: TGTGCCAGCAGCGTGGGACTAGCCAATGAGCAGTTCTTC.

The chain combines TRBV5-6 with TRBJ2-2; tentative D call: TRBD2 (5 bases). V gave up 0 bases and J gave up 4 bases, with 7 bases separating them. CDR3 length equals 14 residues. The germline CDR1 and CDR2 sequences are SGHDT and YYEEEE. The CDR3 sequence: CASSLAGGTGELFF. CDR3 coding DNA: TGTGCCAGCAGCTTGGCTGGAGGCACCGGGGAGCTGTTTTTT.

The J gene is TRBJ2-7, the V gene TRBV4-1; 11 bases are a match to TRBD1. There are 17 residues in the CDR3. Losses at the gene ends were 2 bases for V and 9 bases for J; bases not matched to a gene: 15. CDR1 MGHRA and CDR2 YSYEKL come from the germline V gene. CDR3 sequence: CASSQLAPGQGVLVQYF. As DNA, the CDR3 is TGCGCCAGCAGCCAACTAGCACCGGGACAGGGGGTATTAGTGCAGTACTTC.

This clone has just a few counts. The rearrangement links TRBV28 to TRBJ2-7, with a possible D match to TRBD1 (6 bases). The V gene's germline CDR1 is MDHEN and CDR2 SYDVKM. The V gene lost 5 bases and the J gene lost 2 bases, with 10 bases spanning the gap. This CDR3 is 13 amino acids long. The CDR3 spells CASSPGQTYEQYF. The CDR3 nucleotides are TGTGCCAGCAGTCCCGGACAGACCTACGAGCAGTACTTC.

V usage is TRBV9 and J usage is TRBJ2-7, with D perhaps matching TRBD1 (6 bases). This CDR3 has 16 amino acids. Germline assignment: CDR1 SGDLS and CDR2 YYNGEE. V was shortened by 3 bases and J by 4 bases, with 20 bases between the two germline ends. The CDR3 loop is CASSAGTQGIRYEQYF. CDR3 nucleotides: TGTGCCAGCAGCGCTGGAACTCAGGGGATTCGTTACGAGCAGTACTTC.

The chain recombines TRBV24-1 with TRBJ2-3; 8 nucleotides agree with TRBD2. Germline CDR1 KGHDR, CDR2 SFDVKD. The CDR3 runs to 15 residues. With V trimmed by 6 bases and J by 4 bases, 8 bases remained unmatched. This CDR3 reads CATSTPGLGADTQYF. In DNA, the CDR3 is TGTGCCACCAGTACCCCGGGACTAGGCGCAGATACGCAGTATTTT.

The rearrangement uses TRBV2 and TRBJ1-2; maybe TRBD1 (5 bases). The germline CDR1 and CDR2 sequences are SNHLY and FYNNEI. Between the trimmed V and J ends, which lost 4 bases and 4 bases, there was a span of 13 bases. The CDR3 runs to 14 residues. The CDR3 sequence: CASSASQGGYGYTF. The CDR3 DNA is TGTGCCAGCAGTGCGAGTCAGGGTGGCTATGGCTACACCTTC. Combining the CDR3 with reference TRBV2 and TRBJ1-2 gives the whole variable domain EPEVTQTPSHQVTQMGQEVILRCVPISNHLYFYWYRQILGQKVEFLVSFYNNEISEKSEIFDDQFSVERPDGSNFTLKIRSTKLEDSAMYFCASSASQGGYGYTFGSGTRLTVV.

The chain carries TRBV6-2 or TRBV6-3 and TRBJ2-1; D not certain. The length of the CDR3 is 14 residues. The germline V gene has CDR1 MNHEY and CDR2 SVGEGT. Trimming left V 4 bases short and J 6 bases short, with 13 bases between. CDR3 bases: TGTGCCAGCAGTTCGACTGCACGATCCAATGAGCAGTTCTTC. Its translation: CASSSTARSNEQFF.